This TCR beta chain was identified in a study of tumor-infiltrating lymphocytes in primary liver carcinoma. Whole-study context: The patients comprised men and women between the ages of 30 and 69 years. Findings of the study overall: Tumor region pairs outstripped tumor-adjacent and tumor-blood pairs in overlap.

This clonotype was seen more than once but under ten times. The antigen remains undetermined. A read error may account for a junction end that differs from germline. Co-extracting RNA and DNA was done with roughly 17-32 mg of unsorted bulk tissue as input. HBV chronically infected the treatment-naive patients. The template, 500 ng total RNA, yielded TCR beta cDNA made with a constant-region primer. Libraries for TCR beta were built through three nested multiplex PCR rounds, which together made up a slightly modified ARM-PCR procedure. The study ran its first two PCR rounds for nine to eleven cycles each, using TRBV1-TRBV30 forward primers and a C-beta reverse primer. TCRdb re-called the multiplex PCR reads through MiXCR, storing one row per CDR3 protein. The profile shows approximately 45,000 distinct CDR3 sequences, around 80% of them singletons. The CDR3 contains 16 residues. Per germline, CDR1 MNHEY and CDR2 SVGAGI.

Sequencing was performed on tumor-adjacent normal liver tissue. This TCR was recovered from a woman aged 30 to 39 with primary liver carcinoma and hepatitis B virus infection. V usage is TRBV6-5 and J usage is TRBJ1-6, with D uncertain. CDR3 DNA sequence: TGTGCCAGCAGTTCTAATGGAGGCTCCTATAATTCACCCCTCCGCTTT. Translation: CASSSNGGSYNSPLRF.